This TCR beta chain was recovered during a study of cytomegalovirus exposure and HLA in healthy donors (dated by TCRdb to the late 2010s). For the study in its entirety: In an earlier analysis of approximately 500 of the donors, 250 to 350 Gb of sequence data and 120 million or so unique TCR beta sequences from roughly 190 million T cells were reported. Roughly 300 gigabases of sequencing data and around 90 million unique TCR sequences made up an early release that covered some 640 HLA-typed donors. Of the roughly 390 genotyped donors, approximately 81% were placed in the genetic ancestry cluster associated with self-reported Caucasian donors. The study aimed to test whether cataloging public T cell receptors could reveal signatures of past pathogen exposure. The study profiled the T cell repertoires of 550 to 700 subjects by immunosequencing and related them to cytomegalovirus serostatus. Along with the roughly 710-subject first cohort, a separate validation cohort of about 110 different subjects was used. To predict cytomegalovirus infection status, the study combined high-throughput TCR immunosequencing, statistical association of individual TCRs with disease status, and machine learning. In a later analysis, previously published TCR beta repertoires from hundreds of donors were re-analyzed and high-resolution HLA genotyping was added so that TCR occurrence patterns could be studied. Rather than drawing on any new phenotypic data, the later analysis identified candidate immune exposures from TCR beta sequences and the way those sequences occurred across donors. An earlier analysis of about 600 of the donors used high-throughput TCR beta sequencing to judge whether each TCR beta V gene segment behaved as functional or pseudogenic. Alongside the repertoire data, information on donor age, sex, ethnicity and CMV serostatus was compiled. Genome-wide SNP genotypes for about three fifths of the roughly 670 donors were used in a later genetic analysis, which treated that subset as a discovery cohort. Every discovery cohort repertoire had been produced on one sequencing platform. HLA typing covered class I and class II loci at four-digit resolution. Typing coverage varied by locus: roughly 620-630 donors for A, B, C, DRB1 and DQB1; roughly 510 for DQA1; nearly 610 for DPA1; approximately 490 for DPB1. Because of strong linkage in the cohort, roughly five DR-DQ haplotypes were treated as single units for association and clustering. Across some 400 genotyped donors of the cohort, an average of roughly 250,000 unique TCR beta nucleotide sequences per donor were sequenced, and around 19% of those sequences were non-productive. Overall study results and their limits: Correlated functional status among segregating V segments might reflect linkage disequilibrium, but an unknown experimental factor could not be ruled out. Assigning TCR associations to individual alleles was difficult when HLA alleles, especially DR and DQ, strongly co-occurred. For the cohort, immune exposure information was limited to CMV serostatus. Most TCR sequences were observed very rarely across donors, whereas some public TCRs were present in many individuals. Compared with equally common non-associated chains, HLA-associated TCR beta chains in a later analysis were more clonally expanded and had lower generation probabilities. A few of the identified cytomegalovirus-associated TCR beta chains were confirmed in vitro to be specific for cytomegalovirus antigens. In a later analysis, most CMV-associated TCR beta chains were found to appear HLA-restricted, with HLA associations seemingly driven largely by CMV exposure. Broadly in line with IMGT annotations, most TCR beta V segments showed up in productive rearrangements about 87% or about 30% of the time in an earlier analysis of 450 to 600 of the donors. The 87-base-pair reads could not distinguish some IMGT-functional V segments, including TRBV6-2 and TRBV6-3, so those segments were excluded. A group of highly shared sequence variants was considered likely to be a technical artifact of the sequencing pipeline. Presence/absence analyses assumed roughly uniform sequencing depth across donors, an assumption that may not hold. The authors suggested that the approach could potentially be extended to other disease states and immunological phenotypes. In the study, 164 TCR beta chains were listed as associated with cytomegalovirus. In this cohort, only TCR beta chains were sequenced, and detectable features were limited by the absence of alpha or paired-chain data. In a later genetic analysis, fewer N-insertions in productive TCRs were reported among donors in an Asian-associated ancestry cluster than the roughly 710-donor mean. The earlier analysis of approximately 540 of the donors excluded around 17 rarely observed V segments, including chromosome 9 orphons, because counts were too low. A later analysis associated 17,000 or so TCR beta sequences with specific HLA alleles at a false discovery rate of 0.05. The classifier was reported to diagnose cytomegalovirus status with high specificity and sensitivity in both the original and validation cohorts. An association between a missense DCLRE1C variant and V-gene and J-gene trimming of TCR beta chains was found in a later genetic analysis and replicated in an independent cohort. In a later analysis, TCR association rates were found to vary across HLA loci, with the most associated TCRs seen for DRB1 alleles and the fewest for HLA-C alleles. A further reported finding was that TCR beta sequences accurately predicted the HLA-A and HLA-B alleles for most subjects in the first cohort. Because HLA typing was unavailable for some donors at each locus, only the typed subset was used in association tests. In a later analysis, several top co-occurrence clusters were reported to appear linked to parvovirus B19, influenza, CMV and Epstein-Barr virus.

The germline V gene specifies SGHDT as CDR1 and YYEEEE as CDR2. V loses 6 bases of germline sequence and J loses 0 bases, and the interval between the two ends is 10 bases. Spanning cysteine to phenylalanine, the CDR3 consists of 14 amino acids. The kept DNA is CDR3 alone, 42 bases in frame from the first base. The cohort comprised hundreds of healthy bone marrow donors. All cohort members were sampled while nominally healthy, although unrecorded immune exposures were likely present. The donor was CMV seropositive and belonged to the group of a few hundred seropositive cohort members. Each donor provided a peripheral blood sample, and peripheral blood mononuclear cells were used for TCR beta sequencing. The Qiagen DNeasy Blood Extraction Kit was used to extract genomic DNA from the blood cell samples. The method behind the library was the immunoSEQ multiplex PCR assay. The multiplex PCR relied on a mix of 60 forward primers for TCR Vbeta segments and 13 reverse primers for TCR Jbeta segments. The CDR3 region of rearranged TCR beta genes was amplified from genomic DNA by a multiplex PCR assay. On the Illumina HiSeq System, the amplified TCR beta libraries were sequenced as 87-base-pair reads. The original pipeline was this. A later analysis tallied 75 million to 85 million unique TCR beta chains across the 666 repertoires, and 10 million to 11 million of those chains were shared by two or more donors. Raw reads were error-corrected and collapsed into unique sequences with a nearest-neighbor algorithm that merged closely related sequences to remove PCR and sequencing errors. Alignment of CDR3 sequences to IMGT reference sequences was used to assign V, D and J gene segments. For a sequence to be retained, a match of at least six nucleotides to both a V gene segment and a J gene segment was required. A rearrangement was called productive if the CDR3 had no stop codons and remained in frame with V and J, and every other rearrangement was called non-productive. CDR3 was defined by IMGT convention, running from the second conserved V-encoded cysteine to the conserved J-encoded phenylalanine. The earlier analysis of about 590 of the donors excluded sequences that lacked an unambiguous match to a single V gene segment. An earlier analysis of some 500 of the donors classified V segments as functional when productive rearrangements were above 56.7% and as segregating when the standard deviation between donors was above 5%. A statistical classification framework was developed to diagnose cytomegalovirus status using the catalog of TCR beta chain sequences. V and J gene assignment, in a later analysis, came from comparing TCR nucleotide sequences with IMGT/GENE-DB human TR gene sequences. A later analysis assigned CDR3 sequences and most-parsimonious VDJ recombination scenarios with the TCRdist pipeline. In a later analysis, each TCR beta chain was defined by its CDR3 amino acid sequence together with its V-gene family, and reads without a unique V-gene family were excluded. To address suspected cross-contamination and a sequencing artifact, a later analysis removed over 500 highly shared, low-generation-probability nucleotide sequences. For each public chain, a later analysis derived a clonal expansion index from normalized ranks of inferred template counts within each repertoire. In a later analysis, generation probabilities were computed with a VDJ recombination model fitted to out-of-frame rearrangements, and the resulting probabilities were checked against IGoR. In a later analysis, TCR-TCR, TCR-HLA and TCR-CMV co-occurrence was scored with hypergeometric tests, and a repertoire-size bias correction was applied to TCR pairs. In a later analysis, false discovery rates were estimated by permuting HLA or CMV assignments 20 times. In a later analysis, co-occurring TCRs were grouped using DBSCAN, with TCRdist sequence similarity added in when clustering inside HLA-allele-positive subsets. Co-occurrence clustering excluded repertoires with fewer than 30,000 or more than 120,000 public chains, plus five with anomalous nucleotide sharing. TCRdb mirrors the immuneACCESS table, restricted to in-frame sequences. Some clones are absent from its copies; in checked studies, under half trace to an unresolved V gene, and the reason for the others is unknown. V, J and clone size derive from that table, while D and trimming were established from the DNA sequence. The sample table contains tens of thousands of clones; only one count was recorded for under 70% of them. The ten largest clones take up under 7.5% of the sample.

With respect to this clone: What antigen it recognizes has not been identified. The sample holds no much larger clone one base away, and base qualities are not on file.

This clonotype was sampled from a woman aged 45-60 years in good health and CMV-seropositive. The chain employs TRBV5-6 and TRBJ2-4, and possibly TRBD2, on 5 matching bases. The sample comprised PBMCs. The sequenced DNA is TGTGCCAGCACCTTCGGGGTAGCCAAAAACATTCAGTACTTC. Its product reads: CASTFGVAKNIQYF.